This T cell receptor beta chain was identified during a study of Ad26.COV2.S vaccination and SARS-CoV-2 variants. Study conclusions and caveats: Measurement of non-spike TCR breadth gave similar results in vaccine and placebo recipients. Those who received the vaccine showed greater spike-specific TCR breadth than those given placebo.

As to treatment: some 19 received Ad26.COV2.S at low or high dose, single or two shots; 5 received placebo; per-sample allocation not given. Day 63 after the first vaccine or placebo injection was the time point for sampling. This Boston cohort included adults aged 18-55 years. Repertoires were generated with immunoSEQ multiplex PCR, while TCRdb's copy carries only in-frame clones and drops some. This sample has around 250,000 clones, with 87% found just once. V was pared by 8 bases and J by 1 base, with 18 bases between. Germline CDR1 is GTSNPN and CDR2 is SVGIG (reference sequence). The CDR3 runs 16 residues. About this clone itself: The antigen is undetermined.

The sample consisted of peripheral blood, taken in a trial of Ad26.COV2.S vaccine versus placebo. This TCR was sampled from a person between 18 and 59 years old who received the Ad26.COV2.S COVID-19 vaccine or a placebo. J is TRBJ2-6 and V is TRBV30, with D perhaps TRBD1 (6 bases). CDR3 DNA: TGTGCCGGGGGCCAGGGGCGAGTTTCTGGGGCCAACGTCCTGACTTTC. This gives the protein CAGGQGRVSGANVLTF.